This TCR beta chain was documented in a study of breast tumors, draining lymph nodes, adjacent tissues. TCRdb called the multiplex PCR reads again in MiXCR, with one record for every CDR3 protein. The table shows over 150,000 distinct CDR3 sequences, with approximately 31% occurring only once. Breast cancer patients provided tissue from their axillary draining lymph nodes. The CDR3 has 16 amino acids. V was clipped by 7 bases and J by 4 bases, with 22 bases between them. Per the germline V gene, CDR1 is LNHDA and CDR2 is SQIVND (reference sequence). This clonotype was counted only a few times. Without the conserved terminal phenylalanine or tryptophan, this CDR3 likely stems from a read error.

Input material: axillary lymph node tissue. The chain uses TRBV19 and TRBJ1-2, with D hard to call. This TCR was recovered from a female donor with breast cancer. Some clones in this sample may be carry-over from other donors' samples. CDR3 sequence (DNA): TGTGCCAGTACCCCCGGCCGGGCCCCCTCCTCCTATGGCTACACCTCC. It specifies CASTPGRAPSSYGYTS.